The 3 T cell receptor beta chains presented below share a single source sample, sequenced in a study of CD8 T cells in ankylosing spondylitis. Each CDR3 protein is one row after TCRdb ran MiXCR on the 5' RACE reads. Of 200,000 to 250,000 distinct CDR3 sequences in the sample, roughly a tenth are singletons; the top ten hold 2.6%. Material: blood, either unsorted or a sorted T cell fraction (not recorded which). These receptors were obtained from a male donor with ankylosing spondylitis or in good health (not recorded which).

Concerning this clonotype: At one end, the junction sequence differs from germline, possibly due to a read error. CDR3 amino acids: CANSATGGGTEAFF. CDR3 coding DNA: TGTGCCAACTCAGCGACAGGGGGGGGTACTGAAGCTTTCTTT. The rearrangement links TRBV18 to TRBJ1-1, with 9 bases lining up with TRBD1. Germline V gene sequence: CDR1 KGHSH, CDR2 LQKENI. The CDR3 is made up of 14 amino acids.

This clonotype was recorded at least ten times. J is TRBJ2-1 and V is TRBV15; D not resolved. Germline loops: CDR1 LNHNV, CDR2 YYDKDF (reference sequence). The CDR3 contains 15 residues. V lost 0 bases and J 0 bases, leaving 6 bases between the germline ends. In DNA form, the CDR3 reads TGTGCCACCAGCAGAGATCGAGGCTCCTACAATGAGCAGTTCTTC. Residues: CATSRDRGSYNEQFF. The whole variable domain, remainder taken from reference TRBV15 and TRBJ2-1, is DAMVIQNPRYQVTQFGKPVTLSCSQTLNHNVMYWYQQKSSQAPKLLFHYYDKDFNNEADTPDNFQSRRPNTSFCFLDIRSPGLGDTAMYLCATSRDRGSYNEQFFGPGTRLTVL.

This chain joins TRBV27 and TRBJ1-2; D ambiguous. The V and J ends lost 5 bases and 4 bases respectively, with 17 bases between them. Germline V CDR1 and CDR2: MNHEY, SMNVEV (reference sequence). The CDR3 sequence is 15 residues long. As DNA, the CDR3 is TGTGCCAGCAGTACCCGGTCCGGAGTCTCCTATGGCTACACCTTC. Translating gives CASSTRSGVSYGYTF.